This T cell receptor (beta chain) emerged from a study of T cell responses to AZD1222 COVID-19 vaccine. The study's findings and limits: Close to half of all spike-specific TCRs reportedly target regions of the variants that are unmutated.

The CDR3 sequence is 13 residues long. Germline CDR1 SGHTA, CDR2 FQGNSA. Trimming took off 1 base at V and 6 bases at J, with 7 bases between the two ends. Second-dose groups at about 4 or about 12 weeks were pooled. This table comes from immunoSEQ multiplex PCR, and its TCRdb copy is limited to in-frame clones, with some not included. The sample has under 200,000 clones; 70% to 90% are singletons. Remarks on this clone: No antigen is known for it.

The sequence came from an adult who received the AZD1222 COVID-19 vaccine. The source was peripheral blood, collected 28 days after the second AZD1222 dose. The chain employs TRBV7-2 and TRBJ1-3; D might be TRBD1 (5 bases). The CDR3 loop reads CASSLDRQNTIYF. The DNA for the CDR3 is TGTGCCAGCAGCTTAGACAGGCAAAACACCATATATTTT.